This T cell receptor (beta chain) was identified in a study of T-cell reconstitution after alpha-beta-depleted transplantation in children. This clonotype was recorded a few times. Preparing the TCRbeta library involved the use of unique molecular identifiers. TCRdb passed the PCR reads through MiXCR, listing each CDR3 protein once. The table includes around 370,000 distinct CDR3 sequences, 10% to 13% detected once. Germline CDR1 SEHNR, CDR2 FQNEAQ (reference sequence). V was cut by 3 bases and J by 7 bases, with 16 bases left in between. CDR3 length equals 14 residues. This chain joins TRBV7-9 and TRBJ2-7; the D call may be TRBD1 or TRBD2 (5 bases each). The receptor was derived from a human donor who donated a stem cell graft to a child with acute lymphoblastic leukemia. The sequencing used PBMCs from the stem cell graft donor, collected from the stem cell graft. This CDR3 is CASSFGGTLVEQYF. DNA of the CDR3: TGTGCCAGCAGCTTCGGTGGGACCCTAGTAGAGCAGTACTTC.